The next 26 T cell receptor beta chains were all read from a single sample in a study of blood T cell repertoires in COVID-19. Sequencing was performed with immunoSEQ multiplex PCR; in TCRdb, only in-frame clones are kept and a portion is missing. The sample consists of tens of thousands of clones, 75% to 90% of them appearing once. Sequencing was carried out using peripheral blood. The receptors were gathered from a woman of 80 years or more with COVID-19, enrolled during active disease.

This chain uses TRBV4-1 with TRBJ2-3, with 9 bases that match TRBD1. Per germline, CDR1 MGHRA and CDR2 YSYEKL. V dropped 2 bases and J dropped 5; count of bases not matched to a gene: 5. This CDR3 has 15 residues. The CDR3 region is CASSQPGTGKDTQYF. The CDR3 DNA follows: TGCGCCAGCAGCCAACCCGGGACAGGGAAAGATACGCAGTATTTT.

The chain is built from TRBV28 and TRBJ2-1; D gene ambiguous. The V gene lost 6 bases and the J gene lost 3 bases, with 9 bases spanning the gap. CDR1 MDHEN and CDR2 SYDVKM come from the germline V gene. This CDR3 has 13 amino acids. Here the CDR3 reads CASSTPGYNEQFF. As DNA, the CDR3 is TGTGCCAGCAGCACCCCGGGCTACAATGAGCAGTTCTTC.

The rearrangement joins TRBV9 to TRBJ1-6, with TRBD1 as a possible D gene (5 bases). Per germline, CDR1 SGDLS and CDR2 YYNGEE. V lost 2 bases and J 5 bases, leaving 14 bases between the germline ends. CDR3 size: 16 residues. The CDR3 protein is CASSVGRGGDNSPLHF. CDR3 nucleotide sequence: TGTGCCAGCAGCGTGGGTCGCGGGGGTGATAATTCACCCCTCCACTTT.

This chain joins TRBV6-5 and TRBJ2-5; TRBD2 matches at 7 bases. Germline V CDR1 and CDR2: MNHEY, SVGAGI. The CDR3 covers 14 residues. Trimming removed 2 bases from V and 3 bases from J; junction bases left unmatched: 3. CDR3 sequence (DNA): TGTGCCAGCAGTTACGCCGGGACTAAAGAGACCCAGTACTTC. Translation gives CASSYAGTKETQYF.

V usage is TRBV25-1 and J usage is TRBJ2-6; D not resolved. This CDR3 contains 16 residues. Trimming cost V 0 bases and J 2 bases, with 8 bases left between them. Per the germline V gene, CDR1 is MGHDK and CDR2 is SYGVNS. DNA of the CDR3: TGTGCCAGCAGTGAATATCTGCAGGCTGGGGCCAACGTCCTGACTTTC. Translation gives CASSEYLQAGANVLTF.

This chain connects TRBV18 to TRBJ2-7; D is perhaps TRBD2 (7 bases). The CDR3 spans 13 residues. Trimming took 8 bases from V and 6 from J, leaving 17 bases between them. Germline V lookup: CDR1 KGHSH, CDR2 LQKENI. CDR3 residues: CASPQGRDSEQYF. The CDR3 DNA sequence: TGTGCCAGCCCTCAGGGGAGGGATAGCGAGCAGTACTTC.

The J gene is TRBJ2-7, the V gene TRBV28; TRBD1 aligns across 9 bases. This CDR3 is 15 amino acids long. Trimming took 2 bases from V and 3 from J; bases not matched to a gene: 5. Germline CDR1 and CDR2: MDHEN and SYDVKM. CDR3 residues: CASSLPGQGNYEQYF. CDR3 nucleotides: TGTGCCAGCAGTTTACCGGGACAGGGTAACTACGAGCAGTACTTC.

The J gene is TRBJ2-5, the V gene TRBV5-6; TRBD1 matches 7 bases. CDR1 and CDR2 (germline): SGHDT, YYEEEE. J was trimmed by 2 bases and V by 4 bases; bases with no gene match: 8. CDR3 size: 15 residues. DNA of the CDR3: TGTGCCAGCAGCGAGACAGGGACACCACAAGAGACCCAGTACTTC. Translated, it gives CASSETGTPQETQYF.

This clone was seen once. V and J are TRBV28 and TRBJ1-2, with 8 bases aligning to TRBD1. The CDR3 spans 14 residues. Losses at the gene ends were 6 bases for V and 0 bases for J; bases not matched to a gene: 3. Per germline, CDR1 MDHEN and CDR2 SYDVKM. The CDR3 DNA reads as TGTGCCAGCAGAGACAGGGGTCCTAACTATGGCTACACCTTC. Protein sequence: CASRDRGPNYGYTF.

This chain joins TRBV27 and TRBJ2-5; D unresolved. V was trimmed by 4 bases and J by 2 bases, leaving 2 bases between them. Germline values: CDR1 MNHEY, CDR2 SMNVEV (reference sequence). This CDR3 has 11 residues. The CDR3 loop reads CASSSQETQYF. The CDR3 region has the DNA TGTGCCAGCAGTTCTCAAGAGACCCAGTACTTC.

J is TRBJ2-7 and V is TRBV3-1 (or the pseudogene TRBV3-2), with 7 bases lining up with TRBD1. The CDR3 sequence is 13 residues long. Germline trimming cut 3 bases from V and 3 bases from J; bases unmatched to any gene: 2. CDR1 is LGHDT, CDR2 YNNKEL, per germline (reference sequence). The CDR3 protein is CASSQGQFYEQYF. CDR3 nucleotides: TGTGCCAGCAGCCAGGGACAGTTCTACGAGCAGTACTTC.

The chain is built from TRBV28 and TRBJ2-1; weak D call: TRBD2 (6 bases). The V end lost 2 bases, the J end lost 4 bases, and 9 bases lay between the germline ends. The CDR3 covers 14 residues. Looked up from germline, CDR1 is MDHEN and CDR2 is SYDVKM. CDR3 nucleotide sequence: TGTGCCAGCAGTTTAGGCGGGAATTACAATGAGCAGTTCTTC. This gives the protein CASSLGGNYNEQFF.

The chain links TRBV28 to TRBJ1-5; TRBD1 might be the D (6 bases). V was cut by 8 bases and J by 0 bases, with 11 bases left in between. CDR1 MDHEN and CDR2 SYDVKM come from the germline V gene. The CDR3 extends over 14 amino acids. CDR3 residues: CASGKGGSNQPQHF. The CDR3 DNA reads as TGTGCCAGCGGCAAAGGGGGTAGCAATCAGCCCCAGCATTTT.

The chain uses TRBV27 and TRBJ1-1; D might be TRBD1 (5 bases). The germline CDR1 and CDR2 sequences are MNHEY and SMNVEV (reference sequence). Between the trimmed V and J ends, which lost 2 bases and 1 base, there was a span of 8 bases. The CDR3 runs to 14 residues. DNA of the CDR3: TGTGCCAGCAGTTTACTGGGGGGGAACACTGAAGCTTTCTTT. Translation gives CASSLLGGNTEAFF.

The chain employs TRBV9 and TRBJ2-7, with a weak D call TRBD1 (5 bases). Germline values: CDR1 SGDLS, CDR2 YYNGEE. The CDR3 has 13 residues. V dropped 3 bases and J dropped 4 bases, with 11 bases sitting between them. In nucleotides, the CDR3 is TGTGCCAGCAGCGCAGCGACAGAGTACGAGCAGTACTTC. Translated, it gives CASSAATEYEQYF.

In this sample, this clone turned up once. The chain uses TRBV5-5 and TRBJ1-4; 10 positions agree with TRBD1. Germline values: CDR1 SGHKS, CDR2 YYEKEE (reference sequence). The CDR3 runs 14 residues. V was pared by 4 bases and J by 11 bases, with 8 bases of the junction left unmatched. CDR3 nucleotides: TGTGCCAGCAGCACCGGACAGGGGGTCGACAAACTGTTTTTT. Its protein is CASSTGQGVDKLFF.

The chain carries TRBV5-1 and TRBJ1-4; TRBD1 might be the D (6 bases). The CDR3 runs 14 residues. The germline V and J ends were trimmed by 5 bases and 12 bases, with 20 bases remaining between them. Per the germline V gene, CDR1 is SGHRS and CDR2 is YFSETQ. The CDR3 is CASSDGQPKRELFF. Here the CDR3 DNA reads TGCGCCAGCAGTGACGGACAGCCTAAGAGGGAACTGTTTTTT.

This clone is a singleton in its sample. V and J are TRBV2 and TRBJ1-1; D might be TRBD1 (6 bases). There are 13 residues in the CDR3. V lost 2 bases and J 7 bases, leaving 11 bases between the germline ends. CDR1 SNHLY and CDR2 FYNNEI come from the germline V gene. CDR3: CASSEWGRVEAFF. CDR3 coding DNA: TGTGCCAGCAGTGAATGGGGGCGGGTTGAAGCTTTCTTT.

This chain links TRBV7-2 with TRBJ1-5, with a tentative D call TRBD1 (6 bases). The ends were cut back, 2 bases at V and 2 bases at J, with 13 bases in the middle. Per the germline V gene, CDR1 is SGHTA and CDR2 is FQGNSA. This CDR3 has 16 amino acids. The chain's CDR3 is CASSLWGRGGNQPQHF. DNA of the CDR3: TGTGCCAGCAGCTTATGGGGGCGAGGGGGCAATCAGCCCCAGCATTTT.

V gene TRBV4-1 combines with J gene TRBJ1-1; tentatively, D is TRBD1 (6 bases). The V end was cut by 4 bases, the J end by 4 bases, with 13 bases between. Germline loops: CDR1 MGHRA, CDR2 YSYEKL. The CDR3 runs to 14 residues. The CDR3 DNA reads TGCGCCAGCAGCCCCCTACGGGACACCACTGAAGCTTTCTTT. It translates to CASSPLRDTTEAFF.

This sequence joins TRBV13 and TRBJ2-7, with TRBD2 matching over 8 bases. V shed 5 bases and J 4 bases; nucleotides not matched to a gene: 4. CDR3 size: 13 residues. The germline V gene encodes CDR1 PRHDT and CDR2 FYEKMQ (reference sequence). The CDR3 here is CASSRREGYEQYF. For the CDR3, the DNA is TGTGCCAGCAGCCGCCGGGAGGGGTACGAGCAGTACTTC.

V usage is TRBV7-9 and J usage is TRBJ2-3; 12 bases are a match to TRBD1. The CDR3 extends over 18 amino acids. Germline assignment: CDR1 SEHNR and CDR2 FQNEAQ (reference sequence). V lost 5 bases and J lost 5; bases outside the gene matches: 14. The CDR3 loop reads CASSARPGTGGAGDTQYF. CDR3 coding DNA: TGTGCCAGCAGCGCCCGTCCCGGGACAGGGGGCGCCGGAGATACGCAGTATTTT.

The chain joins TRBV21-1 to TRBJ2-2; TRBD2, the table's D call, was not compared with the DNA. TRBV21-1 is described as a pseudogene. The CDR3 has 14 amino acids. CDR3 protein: CASSNPERAGELFF. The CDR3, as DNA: TGTGCCAGCAGCAACCCGGAGAGGGCCGGGGAGCTGTTTTTT.

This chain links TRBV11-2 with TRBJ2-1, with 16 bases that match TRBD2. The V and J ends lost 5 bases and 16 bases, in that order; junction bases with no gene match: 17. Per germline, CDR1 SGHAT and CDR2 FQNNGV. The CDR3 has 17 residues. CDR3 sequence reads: CASSQNPGLAGGPLFFF. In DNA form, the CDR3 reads TGTGCCAGCAGCCAAAACCCGGGACTAGCGGGAGGGCCCCTCTTTTTCTTC.

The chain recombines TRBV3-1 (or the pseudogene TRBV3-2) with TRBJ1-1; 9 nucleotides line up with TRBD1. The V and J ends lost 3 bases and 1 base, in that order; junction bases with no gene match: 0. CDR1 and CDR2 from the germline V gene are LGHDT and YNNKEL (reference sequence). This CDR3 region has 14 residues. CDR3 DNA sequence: TGTGCCAGCAGCCAGGACAGGGGGAACACTGAAGCTTTCTTT. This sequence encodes CASSQDRGNTEAFF.

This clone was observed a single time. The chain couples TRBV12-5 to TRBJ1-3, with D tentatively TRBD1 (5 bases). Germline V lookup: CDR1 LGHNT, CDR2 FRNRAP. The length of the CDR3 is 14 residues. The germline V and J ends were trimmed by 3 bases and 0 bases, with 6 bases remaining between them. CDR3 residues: CASGLGVSGNTIYF. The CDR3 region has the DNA TGTGCTAGTGGTTTAGGGGTCTCTGGAAACACCATATATTTT.